This is a list of T cell receptor beta chains from one sample in a study of multiple sclerosis patients with progressive multifocal leukoencephalopathy. Assay used: immunoSEQ multiplex PCR; TCRdb lists only in-frame clones, some missing. The repertoire consists of approximately 30,000 clones, with roughly 86% occurring once and the leading ten covering under 6%. The specimen was PBMCs, collected from a patient treated with natalizumab. Receptors were obtained from a middle-aged woman with progressive multifocal leukoencephalopathy. Both conserved end residues are part of each CDR3. The D gene is left open where the match is weak. Expanded clones get a size class; other rows say once, few or many, or leave the size out.

clone_size j_call v_call d_call cdr3_aa cdr3_nt
few TRBJ2-7 TRBV6-1 - CASSEPEGAAYEQYF TGTGCCAGCAGTGAACCGGAGGGAGCCGCCTACGAGCAGTACTTC
- TRBJ1-1 TRBV7-9 TRBD1 CASRTGENRAFF TGTGCCAGCAGAACAGGGGAGAACAGAGCTTTCTTT
- TRBJ1-1 TRBV28 - CASSNREGTEAFF TGTGCCAGCAGTAACAGGGAGGGCACTGAAGCTTTCTTT
- TRBJ2-2 TRBV7-2 - CASSLVRDTGELFF TGTGCCAGCAGCTTAGTCAGGGACACCGGGGAGCTGTTTTTT
- TRBJ1-5 TRBV4-1 - CASSQGTTVPLNQPQHF TGCGCCAGCAGCCAAGGTACGACAGTTCCTCTCAATCAGCCCCAGCATTTT
once TRBJ1-2 TRBV30 TRBD1 CAWSDAGQGYGYTF TGTGCCTGGAGTGACGCGGGACAGGGATACGGCTACACCTTC
- TRBJ2-5 TRBV7-2 - CASSLRAGGETQYF TGTGCCAGCAGCTTAAGGGCAGGAGGGGAGACCCAGTACTTC
- TRBJ2-3 TRBV6-4 - CASSDAGGTQYF TGTGCCAGCAGTGACGCGGGCGGTACGCAGTATTTT
- TRBJ1-2 TRBV18 - CASSQALGKAGYTF TGTGCCAGCTCACAGGCCCTAGGAAAAGCTGGCTACACCTTC
- TRBJ1-2 TRBV9 - CASSVDAGNYGYTF TGTGCCAGCAGCGTAGATGCAGGAAACTATGGCTACACCTTC
once TRBJ1-3 TRBV11-3 - CASSLVDRSGNTIYF TGTGCCAGCAGCTTAGTCGACCGCTCTGGAAACACCATATATTTT
few TRBJ1-2 TRBV6-1 TRBD1 CASSEARDRDSYGYTF TGTGCCAGCAGTGAAGCCAGGGACAGAGATTCCTATGGCTACACCTTC
- TRBJ2-7 TRBV7-2 TRBD1 CASSRTGGPYDEQYF TGTGCCAGCAGCCGCACAGGGGGCCCTTACGACGAGCAGTACTTC
- TRBJ2-5 TRBV6-6 - CASSPYPGTQETQYF TGTGCCAGCAGTCCGTACCCCGGGACGCAAGAGACCCAGTACTTC
- TRBJ2-6 TRBV4-1 - CASSQEGGANVLTF TGCGCCAGCAGCCAAGAGGGTGGGGCCAACGTCCTGACTTTC
- TRBJ2-2 TRBV5-1 TRBD1 CASSSGQGDTGELFF TGCGCCAGCAGCTCGGGACAGGGGGACACCGGGGAGCTGTTTTTT
- TRBJ1-1 TRBV7-2 - CASRSRQGRNTEAFF TGTGCCAGCAGATCGAGGCAGGGGAGGAACACTGAAGCTTTCTTT
once TRBJ2-7 TRBV28 TRBD1 CAGSYPGQGASSYEQYF TGTGCCGGCAGTTACCCGGGACAGGGGGCCAGCTCCTACGAGCAGTACTTC
- TRBJ2-7 TRBV30 - CAWSVGDSSYEQYF TGTGCCTGGAGTGTCGGAGACTCCTCCTACGAGCAGTACTTC
- TRBJ1-1 TRBV11-3 - CASSFRDISNTEAFF TGTGCCAGCAGTTTCCGGGACATCTCGAACACTGAAGCTTTCTTT
- TRBJ2-5 TRBV7-2 TRBD2 CASSQVASGQETQYF TGTGCCAGCAGCCAGGTGGCTAGCGGACAAGAGACCCAGTACTTC
few TRBJ1-5 TRBV6-6 - CASHNSGGVSNQPQHF TGTGCCAGCCATAATTCGGGGGGCGTAAGCAATCAGCCCCAGCATTTT
- TRBJ1-2 TRBV6-1 TRBD1 CASSGYVPGQGNYGYTF TGTGCCAGCAGTGGATACGTTCCGGGACAGGGCAACTATGGCTACACCTTC
- TRBJ2-3 TRBV12-5 TRBD2 CASGLGTSSTDTQYF TGTGCTAGTGGCCTCGGGACTAGCAGCACAGATACGCAGTATTTT
few TRBJ2-7 TRBV6-5 TRBD1 CASGFGQGGDEQYF TGTGCCAGCGGGTTCGGACAGGGGGGGGACGAGCAGTACTTC
- TRBJ1-2 TRBV27 - CASAPLGYGYTF TGTGCCAGCGCCCCCCTAGGTTATGGCTACACCTTC
- TRBJ1-1 TRBV27 - CASSFSTGGATEAFF TGTGCCAGCAGTTTCAGCACAGGAGGTGCCACTGAAGCTTTCTTT
- TRBJ1-4 TRBV5-6 - CASSPAGATNEKLFF TGTGCCAGCAGCCCGGCGGGGGCAACTAATGAAAAACTGTTTTTT
few TRBJ1-1 TRBV5-1 TRBD1 CASTFTGVPEAFF TGCGCCAGCACCTTTACAGGGGTCCCTGAAGCTTTCTTT
- TRBJ2-7 TRBV6-6 TRBD2 CASCPLGLADEQYF TGTGCCAGCTGCCCTTTGGGACTAGCGGACGAGCAGTACTTC
- TRBJ2-2 TRBV29-1 - CSVRWTGELFF TGCAGCGTCAGGTGGACCGGGGAGCTGTTTTTT
- TRBJ2-3 TRBV28 - CASSLMGSPSDTQYF TGTGCCAGCAGTTTAATGGGCTCCCCATCAGATACGCAGTATTTT
few TRBJ1-1 TRBV4-2 - CASSQDGEGSPTEAFF TGTGCCAGCAGCCAAGACGGCGAGGGGTCACCAACTGAAGCTTTCTTT
- TRBJ2-5 TRBV18 - CASSPGLRETQYF TGTGCCAGCTCTCCGGGACTTAGGGAGACCCAGTACTTC
- TRBJ2-3 TRBV4-2 - CASSQDPGSTDTQYF TGTGCCAGCAGCCAAGATCCAGGGAGCACAGATACGCAGTATTTT
- TRBJ2-7 TRBV30 TRBD1 CALGGRAGYEQYF TGTGCCTTAGGGGGCAGGGCGGGCTACGAGCAGTACTTC
- TRBJ1-2 TRBV19 - CASSLNPLDAYGYTF TGTGCCAGTAGTCTAAACCCCCTGGACGCCTATGGCTACACCTTC
once TRBJ2-1 TRBV9 TRBD2 CASSVAGKAGGQQFF TGTGCCAGCAGCGTAGCCGGGAAAGCGGGGGGACAGCAGTTCTTC
- TRBJ2-2 TRBV14 - CASSPGTHTGELFF TGTGCCAGCAGCCCTGGGACACACACCGGGGAGCTGTTTTTT
- TRBJ2-7 TRBV4-3 - CASSQVAPGRGEQYF TGCGCCAGCAGCCAAGTGGCGCCGGGAAGGGGCGAGCAGTACTTC
- TRBJ2-1 TRBV11-1 TRBD2 CASSLEASGSYNEQFF TGTGCCAGCAGCTTAGAGGCTAGCGGGAGCTACAATGAGCAGTTCTTC
- TRBJ1-3 TRBV12-5 - CASGLVLWAGAGNTIYF TGTGCTAGTGGTTTGGTTCTCTGGGCAGGGGCTGGAAACACCATATATTTT
- TRBJ2-7 TRBV7-2 - CASSLGGQVEQYF TGTGCCAGCAGCTTGGGCGGCCAGGTGGAGCAGTACTTC
- TRBJ2-7 TRBV7-2 TRBD2 CASSRDRGGGYEQYF TGTGCCAGCAGCCGCGATCGGGGGGGAGGCTACGAGCAGTACTTC